These 20 T cell receptor beta chains originate from one sample sequenced in a study of radiotherapy plus CTLA-4 blockade in lung cancer. Here immunoSEQ multiplex PCR was the method, and the copy in TCRdb shows in-frame clones only, minus some. The sample holds 80,000 or so clones, around 78% seen once. The specimen comprised peripheral blood, sampled from a patient treated with radiotherapy plus ipilimumab. Every receptor here comes from a human donor with non-small cell lung cancer whose response to radiotherapy plus ipilimumab could not be evaluated. Some clones in this sample may be carry-over from other donors' samples.

The chain carries TRBV5-1 and TRBJ2-1; 8 nucleotides match TRBD1. CDR3 length equals 14 residues. Germline V lookup: CDR1 SGHRS, CDR2 YFSETQ. The trim removed 4 bases at V and 6 bases at J, leaving 6 bases unmatched. The CDR3 reads CASSRQTGVNEQFF. DNA of the CDR3: TGCGCCAGCAGCCGCCAGACAGGGGTCAATGAGCAGTTCTTC. The full variable domain, completed using reference TRBV5-1 and TRBJ2-1, is KAGVTQTPRYLIKTRGQQVTLSCSPISGHRSVSWYQQTPGQGLQFLFEYFSETQRNKGNFPGRFSGRQFSNSRSEMNVSTLELGDSALYLCASSRQTGVNEQFFGPGTRLTVL.

This sequence joins TRBV28 and TRBJ2-5, with 8 bases identical to TRBD1. Trimming removed 6 bases from V and 6 bases from J; junction bases left unmatched: 6. The CDR3 spans 13 residues. Germline V gene sequence: CDR1 MDHEN, CDR2 SYDVKM. The CDR3 here is CASRGRQGQTQYF. Written as DNA, the CDR3 is TGTGCCAGCAGGGGGCGACAGGGGCAGACCCAGTACTTC.

The chain links TRBV30 to TRBJ2-6, with a weak D call TRBD1 (6 bases). V shed 3 bases and J shed 1 base, with 16 bases lying between them. The CDR3 contains 17 residues. Per the germline V gene, CDR1 is GTSNPN and CDR2 is SVGIG (reference sequence). The CDR3 bases are TGTGCCTGGAGAGGGGCAGGGGATTTATCTGGGGCCAACGTCCTGACTTTC. Its protein product is CAWRGAGDLSGANVLTF.

The genes are TRBV6-5 and TRBJ1-1, with D maybe TRBD1 (5 bases). The germline CDR1 and CDR2 sequences are MNHEY and SVGAGI. CDR3 length: 15 amino acids. The V end was cut by 0 bases, the J end by 0 bases, with 8 bases between. The CDR3 region has the DNA TGTGCCAGCAGTTACTCGACAGCTATGAACACTGAAGCTTTCTTT. Protein product: CASSYSTAMNTEAFF.

The chain uses TRBV30 and TRBJ2-7; D might be TRBD2 (6 bases). Trimming shortened V by 4 bases and J by 6 bases, and 10 bases separated the two germline ends. The V gene's germline CDR1 is GTSNPN and CDR2 SVGIG (reference sequence). This CDR3 is 11 amino acids long. The DNA of the CDR3 is TGTGCCTGGACGGAGGGGACCGAGCAGTACTTC. Translated: CAWTEGTEQYF. Together with reference TRBV30 and TRBJ2-7, the CDR3 gives the full variable domain: SQTIHQWPATLVQPVGSPLSLECTVEGTSNPNLYWYRQAAGRGLQLLFYSVGIGQISSEVPQNLSASRPQDRQFILSSKKLLLSDSGFYLCAWTEGTEQYFGPGTRLTVT.

This clone has just a few counts. The chain recombines TRBV28 with TRBJ1-2, with 8 nucleotides matching TRBD1. The CDR3 is made up of 14 amino acids. V lost 7 bases to trimming and J lost 7 bases; unmatched junction nucleotides: 11. The V gene's germline CDR1 is MDHEN and CDR2 SYDVKM. CDR3 region: CASIKGQASSGYTF. In DNA, the CDR3 is TGTGCCAGCATTAAGGGACAGGCTTCGAGTGGCTACACCTTC.

The V and J genes are TRBV4-1 and TRBJ1-2; D may be TRBD1 (5 bases). The V and J ends lost 0 bases and 3 bases respectively, with 8 bases between them. Per the germline V gene, CDR1 is MGHRA and CDR2 is YSYEKL. CDR3 length: 14 amino acids. This chain's CDR3 is CASSQDPRDYGYTF. CDR3 bases: TGCGCCAGCAGCCAAGACCCCAGGGACTATGGCTACACCTTC.

This chain connects TRBV7-8 to TRBJ1-6, with TRBD1 identical over 7 bases. This CDR3 has 15 residues. Germline CDR1 is SGHVS and CDR2 is FQNEAQ. J gave up 7 bases and V 7 bases, and 10 bases lay outside the gene matches. The CDR3 DNA reads TGTGCCAGCAAGTTGGACAGGACCCTAAATTCACCCCTCCACTTT. Its protein is CASKLDRTLNSPLHF.

The chain has TRBV5-1 and TRBJ2-1, with 7 bases fitting TRBD1. Looked up from germline, CDR1 is SGHRS and CDR2 is YFSETQ. This CDR3 spans 16 amino acids. Trimming at V came to 0 bases and at J to 8 bases, leaving 11 bases not matched to a gene. The DNA of the CDR3 is TGCGCCAGCAGCTTGGAAGGACAGGTTGACCTCGATGAGCAGTTCTTC. Protein sequence: CASSLEGQVDLDEQFF.

The chain is built from TRBV2 and TRBJ2-7; D gene uncertain. The V gene lost 0 bases and the J gene lost 4 bases, with 4 bases spanning the gap. Germline assignment: CDR1 SNHLY and CDR2 FYNNEI. This CDR3 comprises 12 residues. The CDR3 bases are TGTGCCAGCAGTGAAGCGCGATACGAGCAGTACTTC. Encoded protein: CASSEARYEQYF.

The gene calls are TRBV5-1 and TRBJ2-2, with 8 bases lining up with TRBD2. V dropped 3 bases and J dropped 3; count of bases not matched to a gene: 10. The CDR3 totals 17 residues. Germline V CDR1 and CDR2: SGHRS, YFSETQ. The CDR3 DNA follows: TGCGCCAGCAGCTCCGAGGTCCGGGGGGGGTACACCGGGGAGCTGTTTTTT. This gives the protein CASSSEVRGGYTGELFF.

The chain recombines TRBV12-2 with TRBJ2-2; the table's D call, TRBD2, has no DNA check behind it. TRBV12-2 counts as a pseudogene. This CDR3 has 18 amino acids. The CDR3 bases are TGTGCAAGTCGCTTAGCACCTAGCGGGGGCGTGAACACCGGGGAGCTGTTTTTT. This codes for CASRLAPSGGVNTGELFF.

The V gene is TRBV28, the J gene TRBJ2-5; D call uncertain. The germline V gene has CDR1 MDHEN and CDR2 SYDVKM. The CDR3 is made up of 11 amino acids. V dropped 7 bases and J dropped 1 base, with 4 bases sitting between them. The CDR3 coding sequence is TGTGCCAGCACCCTCCAAGAGACCCAGTACTTC. Translation gives CASTLQETQYF.

This rearrangement joins TRBV15 to TRBJ2-7, with 7 bases lining up with TRBD1. Germline assignment: CDR1 LNHNV and CDR2 YYDKDF (reference sequence). V dropped 4 bases and J dropped 3; count of bases not matched to a gene: 3. The CDR3 runs to 13 residues. This CDR3 is CATSINRGYEQYF. In nucleotides, the CDR3 is TGTGCCACCAGCATCAACAGGGGCTACGAGCAGTACTTC.

The chain combines TRBV27 with TRBJ2-2; D call uncertain. CDR3 size: 14 residues. Germline V lookup: CDR1 MNHEY, CDR2 SMNVEV (reference sequence). The germline V and J ends were trimmed by 1 base and 1 base, with 4 bases remaining between them. The CDR3, as DNA: TGTGCCAGCAGTTTATTCCAGAACACCGGGGAGCTGTTTTTT. Protein sequence: CASSLFQNTGELFF.

The chain employs TRBV7-6 and TRBJ2-1; 14 nucleotides match TRBD2. Germline CDR1 and CDR2: SGHVS and FNYEAQ. This CDR3 has 16 amino acids. J was trimmed by 10 bases and V by 1 base; bases with no gene match: 6. The CDR3 loop is CASSLGTSGGPGEQFF. In nucleotides, the CDR3 is TGTGCCAGCAGCTTAGGGACTAGCGGGGGGCCCGGGGAGCAGTTCTTC.

The chain uses TRBV11-2 and TRBJ2-1, with 7 bases matching TRBD1. Germline V gives CDR1 SGHAT, CDR2 FQNNGV. The CDR3 contains 15 residues. The ends lost 5 bases at V and 7 bases at J; junction bases unmatched: 11. CDR3 region: CASSTHSDRVNEQFF. Here the CDR3 DNA reads TGTGCCAGCAGCACTCACTCCGACAGGGTGAATGAGCAGTTCTTC.

The chain combines TRBV11-3 with TRBJ2-1; the match to TRBD1 covers 7 bases. Germline assignment: CDR1 SGHNT and CDR2 YENEEA. The CDR3 is 15 amino acids. V shed 4 bases and J 6 bases; nucleotides not matched to a gene: 9. The CDR3 nucleotides are TGTGCCAGCAGCTACGACAGGGCTTTCTTCAATGAGCAGTTCTTC. Translated: CASSYDRAFFNEQFF.

The chain employs TRBV2 and TRBJ2-2; D gene ambiguous. Per the germline V gene, CDR1 is SNHLY and CDR2 is FYNNEI. This CDR3 is 17 amino acids long. Trimming removed 0 bases from V and 7 bases from J, with 18 bases in between. CDR3 sequence: CASSEALRVWFGGELFF. The DNA for the CDR3 is TGTGCCAGCAGTGAAGCGCTTCGGGTATGGTTTGGCGGGGAGCTGTTTTTT.

This chain joins TRBV5-1 and TRBJ2-7, with D possibly being TRBD2 (6 bases). Looked up from germline, CDR1 is SGHRS and CDR2 is YFSETQ. Trimming left V 3 bases short and J 1 base short, with 14 bases between. CDR3 size: 15 residues. The CDR3 spells CASSSAGSDSYEQYF. CDR3 DNA sequence: TGCGCCAGCAGCTCAGCCGGGAGCGATTCCTACGAGCAGTACTTC. The whole variable domain, remainder taken from reference TRBV5-1 and TRBJ2-7, is KAGVTQTPRYLIKTRGQQVTLSCSPISGHRSVSWYQQTPGQGLQFLFEYFSETQRNKGNFPGRFSGRQFSNSRSEMNVSTLELGDSALYLCASSSAGSDSYEQYFGPGTRLTVT.